One sample yielded the 20 T cell receptor beta chains listed below, sequenced in a study of T cells in localized non-small cell lung cancer. The data were produced by immunoSEQ multiplex PCR, yet TCRdb's version contains in-frame clones alone and is incomplete. In the table there are approximately 2,400 clones, about a fifth of which are singletons. The source material was normal lung tissue next to the tumor, sampled before any cancer treatment. The receptor source for this set is a man aged 40 to 75 with stage I squamous cell lung carcinoma.

The rearrangement links TRBV19 to TRBJ2-7, with D possibly matching TRBD1 (5 bases). The CDR3 runs 16 residues. The germline V gene encodes CDR1 LNHDA and CDR2 SQIVND (reference sequence). V lost 4 bases, J lost 4 bases, and 20 bases lay in between. The DNA of the CDR3 is TGTGCCAGTAGTACCCTTGAAGGCAGGGTCGGGTACGAGCAGTACTTC. Translated, it gives CASSTLEGRVGYEQYF.

CDR3 amino acids: CASSHDQNQPQHF. In nucleotides, the CDR3 is TGCGCCAGCAGCCACGACCAAAATCAGCCCCAGCATTTT. The rearrangement joins TRBV1 to TRBJ1-5. TRBV1 is classified as a pseudogene. The CDR3 runs to 13 residues.

In this sample, this clone is medium-sized (0.01 to 0.1%). This chain uses TRBV6-8 with TRBJ2-5, with D hard to call. Germline CDR1 is MNHGY and CDR2 is SAAAGT. Trimming left V 3 bases short and J 1 base short, with 12 bases between. The CDR3 spans 15 residues. The CDR3 spells CASSYGQVLQETQYF. The CDR3 DNA reads TGTGCCAGCAGTTATGGTCAGGTCCTCCAAGAGACCCAGTACTTC.

This clone is medium-sized in the sample. The chain uses TRBV28 and TRBJ2-3; 12 nucleotides agree with TRBD2. CDR3 length: 15 residues. After removal of 7 bases from V and 5 bases from J, the junction contained 7 bases not matched to a gene. Per germline, CDR1 MDHEN and CDR2 SYDVKM. The CDR3 DNA is TGTGCCAGCAAGGGGCTAGCGGGAGGGGAAGATACGCAGTATTTT. This codes for CASKGLAGGEDTQYF.

The V gene is TRBV5-1, the J gene TRBJ1-2; TRBD1 is a possible D gene (5 bases). The CDR3 runs to 14 residues. Trimming took off 4 bases at V and 4 bases at J, with 14 bases between the two ends. Germline loops: CDR1 SGHRS, CDR2 YFSETQ. DNA for the CDR3: TGCGCCAGCAGCCCTGAGGGGCCCAGCTATGGCTACACCTTC. Translation: CASSPEGPSYGYTF. The full variable domain, rest sourced from reference TRBV5-1 and TRBJ1-2, is KAGVTQTPRYLIKTRGQQVTLSCSPISGHRSVSWYQQTPGQGLQFLFEYFSETQRNKGNFPGRFSGRQFSNSRSEMNVSTLELGDSALYLCASSPEGPSYGYTFGSGTRLTVV.

This clone showed up just a few times. This chain uses TRBV6-8 with TRBJ1-2, with D possibly matching TRBD1 (6 bases). Trimming left V 6 bases short and J 0 bases short, with 14 bases between. The CDR3 has 15 amino acids. Germline CDR1 and CDR2: MNHGY and SAAAGT. The CDR3 DNA follows: TGTGCCAGCAGCCGGGACAAATTAGCTAACTATGGCTACACCTTC. This gives the protein CASSRDKLANYGYTF.

This chain joins TRBV10-2 and TRBJ2-5, with TRBD1 as a possible D gene (7 bases). This CDR3 region has 13 residues. Trimming took off 6 bases at V and 5 bases at J, with 13 bases between the two ends. The germline gives CDR1 WSHSY, CDR2 SAAADI. The CDR3 protein is CASSRGDGETQYF. CDR3 in DNA: TGCGCCAGCAGCAGGGGGGATGGGGAGACCCAGTACTTC.

The V and J genes are TRBV6-8 and TRBJ1-1, with D maybe TRBD1 (6 bases). Trimming stripped 8 bases from V and 4 bases from J, with 11 bases between. CDR1 and CDR2 (germline): MNHGY, SAAAGT. The CDR3 covers 12 residues. CDR3 in amino acids: CASGYRVTEAFF. CDR3 bases: TGTGCCAGCGGCTACAGGGTCACTGAAGCTTTCTTT.

By share of the sample, this clone is large (0.1 to 1%). This sequence joins TRBV29-1 and TRBJ1-1, with TRBD1 as a possible D gene (5 bases). Germline V CDR1 and CDR2: SQVTM, ANQGSEA. Trimming left V 7 bases short and J 1 base short, with 10 bases between. The CDR3 runs to 12 residues. CDR3 amino acids: CSAGRGNTEAFF. The CDR3 DNA reads TGCAGCGCCGGGAGGGGGAACACTGAAGCTTTCTTT. The variable domain in full, completed from reference TRBV29-1 and TRBJ1-1, reads SAVISQKPSRDICQRGTSLTIQCQVDSQVTMMFWYRQQPGQSLTLIATANQGSEATYESGFVIDKFPISRPNLTFSTLTVSNMSPEDSSIYLCSAGRGNTEAFFGQGTRLTVV.

This clone has a handful of counts. This chain joins TRBV6-1 and TRBJ1-3; D is ambiguous. Germline V gene lookup returns CDR1 MNHNS and CDR2 SASEGT. There are 15 residues in the CDR3. Trimming took off 0 bases at V and 3 bases at J, with 9 bases between the two ends. The CDR3 nucleotides read TGTGCCAGCAGTGAAGCGCGTGGGGTTGGAAACACCATATATTTT. Protein: CASSEARGVGNTIYF.

This clone is deemed medium-sized (0.01 to 0.1%). The chain combines TRBV6-8 with TRBJ2-1; 8 bases map to TRBD2. The CDR3 consists of 14 residues. After removal of 8 bases from V and 4 bases from J, the junction contained 7 bases not matched to a gene. The germline gives CDR1 MNHGY, CDR2 SAAAGT. The DNA for the CDR3 is TGTGCCAGCGCCAGGCGGGAGGCTTACAATGAGCAGTTCTTC. It codes for CASARREAYNEQFF.

This chain connects TRBV19 to TRBJ1-4, with D possibly being TRBD1 (5 bases). Germline loops: CDR1 LNHDA, CDR2 SQIVND (reference sequence). V was trimmed by 6 bases and J by 6 bases, leaving 20 bases between them. CDR3 length: 16 residues. CDR3 region: CASSPSWGSEDEKLFF. The DNA for the CDR3 is TGTGCCAGTAGCCCCTCCTGGGGGTCGGAGGATGAAAAACTGTTTTTT.

This clone was observed a few times. This rearrangement joins TRBV9 to TRBJ2-7, with D perhaps TRBD2 (6 bases). V lost 0 bases and J lost 0, with 13 bases in between. CDR1 SGDLS and CDR2 YYNGEE come from the germline V gene. CDR3 length equals 16 residues. CDR3 in amino acids: CASSVGQGLTSYEQYF. The CDR3 DNA reads as TGTGCCAGCAGCGTAGGTCAGGGACTTACCTCCTACGAGCAGTACTTC.

V is TRBV18 and J is TRBJ2-3; D is undetermined. Germline V gene lookup returns CDR1 KGHSH and CDR2 LQKENI. V was trimmed by 2 bases and J by 1 base, leaving 19 bases between them. CDR3 length: 18 residues. The chain's CDR3 is CASSPGLILGSGTDTQYF. CDR3 DNA: TGTGCCAGCTCACCAGGCTTGATTTTGGGGTCGGGCACAGATACGCAGTATTTT.

This clone counts as medium-sized. The J gene is TRBJ2-7, the V gene TRBV11-3; 7 bases are shared with TRBD1. Germline V gene lookup returns CDR1 SGHNT and CDR2 YENEEA. The CDR3 extends over 15 amino acids. V lost 3 bases to trimming and J lost 2 bases; unmatched junction nucleotides: 7. In DNA, the CDR3 is TGTGCCAGCAGCTTCCTCCGGGACAGCACCTACGAGCAGTACTTC. Its translation is CASSFLRDSTYEQYF. Variable domain in full (rest from reference TRBV11-3 and TRBJ2-7): EAGVVQSPRYKIIEKKQPVAFWCNPISGHNTLYWYLQNLGQGPELLIRYENEEAVDDSQLPKDRFSAERLKGVDSTLKIQPAELGDSAVYLCASSFLRDSTYEQYFGPGTRLTVT.

The chain employs TRBV6-8 and TRBJ1-5; 8 bases line up with TRBD1. V lost 6 bases and J lost 4; bases outside the gene matches: 5. This CDR3 has 14 amino acids. Germline CDR1 MNHGY, CDR2 SAAAGT. As DNA, the CDR3 is TGTGCCAGCAGGAGGACAGGGAGGAATCAGCCCCAGCATTTT. It translates to CASRRTGRNQPQHF.

This clone was observed a handful of times. V is TRBV19 and J is TRBJ1-4, with TRBD1 as a possible D gene (5 bases). V was shortened by 6 bases and J by 2 bases, with 10 bases between the two germline ends. The CDR3 spans 14 residues. From germline, CDR1 is LNHDA and CDR2 SQIVND (reference sequence). As DNA, the CDR3 is TGTGCCAGTAGCGGGGGGGATACTAATGAAAAACTGTTTTTT. This encodes CASSGGDTNEKLFF.

This clone is judged medium-sized. The chain employs TRBV19 and TRBJ1-2; the D gene is possibly TRBD1 (5 bases). Trimming stripped 6 bases from V and 0 bases from J, with 17 bases between. The CDR3 covers 16 residues. From germline, CDR1 is LNHDA and CDR2 SQIVND (reference sequence). DNA for the CDR3: TGTGCCAGTAGCCCGCGCCGGGACCATCCTAACTATGGCTACACCTTC. It codes for CASSPRRDHPNYGYTF.

By its share, this clone is large. This rearrangement joins TRBV30 to TRBJ1-1; D is undetermined. V was clipped by 1 base and J by 4 bases, with 19 bases between them. The CDR3 spans 16 residues. Germline loops: CDR1 GTSNPN, CDR2 SVGIG (reference sequence). CDR3 amino acids: CAWSAVGLGSATEAFF. For the CDR3, the DNA is TGTGCCTGGAGTGCCGTCGGGCTAGGTTCGGCCACTGAAGCTTTCTTT.

This clone was seen just once. The chain carries TRBV5-1 and TRBJ2-1, with 7 bases matching TRBD1. This CDR3 is 16 amino acids long. Germline V lookup: CDR1 SGHRS, CDR2 YFSETQ. J lost 3 bases, V lost 0 bases, and 6 bases had no gene match. CDR3 amino acids: CASSLVGTDNYNEQFF. The CDR3 bases are TGCGCCAGCAGCTTGGTTGGGACAGACAACTACAATGAGCAGTTCTTC. The variable domain in full, completed from reference TRBV5-1 and TRBJ2-1, reads KAGVTQTPRYLIKTRGQQVTLSCSPISGHRSVSWYQQTPGQGLQFLFEYFSETQRNKGNFPGRFSGRQFSNSRSEMNVSTLELGDSALYLCASSLVGTDNYNEQFFGPGTRLTVL.